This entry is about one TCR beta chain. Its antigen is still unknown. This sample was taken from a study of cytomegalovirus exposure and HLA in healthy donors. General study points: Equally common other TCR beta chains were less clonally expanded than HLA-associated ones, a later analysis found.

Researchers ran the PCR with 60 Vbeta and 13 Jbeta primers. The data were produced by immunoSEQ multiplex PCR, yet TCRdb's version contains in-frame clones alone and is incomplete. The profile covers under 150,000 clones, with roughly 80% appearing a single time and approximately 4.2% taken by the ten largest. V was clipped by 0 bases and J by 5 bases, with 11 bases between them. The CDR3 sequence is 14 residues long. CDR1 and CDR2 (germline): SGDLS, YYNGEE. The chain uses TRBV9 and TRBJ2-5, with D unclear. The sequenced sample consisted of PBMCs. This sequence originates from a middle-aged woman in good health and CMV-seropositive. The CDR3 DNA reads TGTGCCAGCAGCGTAGGTGTCGCACGGGAGACCCAGTACTTC. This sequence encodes CASSVGVARETQYF.